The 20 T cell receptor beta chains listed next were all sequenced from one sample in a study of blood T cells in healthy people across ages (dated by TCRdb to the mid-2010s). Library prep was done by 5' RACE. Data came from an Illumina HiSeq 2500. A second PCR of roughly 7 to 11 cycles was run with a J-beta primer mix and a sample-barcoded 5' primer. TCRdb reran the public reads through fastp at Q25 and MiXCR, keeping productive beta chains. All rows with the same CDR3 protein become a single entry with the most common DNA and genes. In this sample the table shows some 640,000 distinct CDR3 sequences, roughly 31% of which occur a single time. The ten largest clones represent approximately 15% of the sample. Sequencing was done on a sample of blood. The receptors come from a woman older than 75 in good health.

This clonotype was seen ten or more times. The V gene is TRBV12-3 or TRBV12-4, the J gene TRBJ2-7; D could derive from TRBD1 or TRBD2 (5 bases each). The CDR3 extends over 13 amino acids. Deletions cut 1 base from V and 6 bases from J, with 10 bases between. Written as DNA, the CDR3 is TGTGCCAGCAGTTTAGTCAGGGACGGCGAGCAGTACTTC. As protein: CASSLVRDGEQYF.

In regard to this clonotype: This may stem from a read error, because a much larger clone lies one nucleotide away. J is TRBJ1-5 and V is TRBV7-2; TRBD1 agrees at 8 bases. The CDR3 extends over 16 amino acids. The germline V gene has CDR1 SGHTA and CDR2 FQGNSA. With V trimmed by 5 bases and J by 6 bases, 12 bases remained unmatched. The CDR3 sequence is CASSPEEGRGRQPQHF. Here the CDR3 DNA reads TGTGCCAGCAGCCCGGAGGAGGGCAGGGGGCGTCAGCCCCAGCATTTT. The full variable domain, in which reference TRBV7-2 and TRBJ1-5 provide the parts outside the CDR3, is GAGVSQSPSNKVTEKGKDVELRCDPISGHTALYWYRQSLGQGLEFLIYFQGNSAPDKSGLPSDRFSAERTGGSVSTLTIQRTQQEDSAVYLCASSPEEGRGRQPQHFGDGTRLSIL.

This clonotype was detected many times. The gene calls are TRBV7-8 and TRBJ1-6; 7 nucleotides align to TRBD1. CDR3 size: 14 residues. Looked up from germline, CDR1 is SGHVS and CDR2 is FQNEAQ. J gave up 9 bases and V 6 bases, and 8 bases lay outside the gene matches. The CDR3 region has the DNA TGTGCCAGCAGTCATGGACAGGAGAGTTCACCCCTCCACTTT. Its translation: CASSHGQESSPLHF.

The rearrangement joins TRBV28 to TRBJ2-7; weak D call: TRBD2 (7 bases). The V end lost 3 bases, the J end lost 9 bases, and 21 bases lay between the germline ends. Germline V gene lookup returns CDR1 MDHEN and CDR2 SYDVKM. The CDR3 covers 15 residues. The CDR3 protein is CASSFGEGHSNGQYF. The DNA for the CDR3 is TGTGCCAGCAGTTTCGGGGAGGGACACTCGAATGGGCAGTACTTC. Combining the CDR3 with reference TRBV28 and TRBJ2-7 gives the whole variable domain DVKVTQSSRYLVKRTGEKVFLECVQDMDHENMFWYRQDPGLGLRLIYFSYDVKMKEKGDIPEGYSVSREKKERFSLILESASTNQTSMYLCASSFGEGHSNGQYFGPGTRLTVT.

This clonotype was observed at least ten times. The DNA for the CDR3 is TGTGCCAGCAGCGTAGAGTCTCAGCGGGGGGCATCCACTGAGCAGTTCTTC. Translating gives CASSVESQRGASTEQFF. V gene TRBV9 combines with J gene TRBJ2-1, with 9 bases identical to TRBD2. CDR3 length: 17 amino acids. Trimming at V came to 0 bases and at J to 9 bases, leaving 13 bases not matched to a gene. CDR1 and CDR2 from the germline V gene are SGDLS and YYNGEE.

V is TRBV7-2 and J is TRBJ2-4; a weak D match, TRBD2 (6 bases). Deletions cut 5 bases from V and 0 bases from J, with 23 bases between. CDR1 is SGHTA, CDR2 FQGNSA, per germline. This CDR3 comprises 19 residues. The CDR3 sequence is CASSPTPGGTALAKNIQYF. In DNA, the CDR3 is TGTGCCAGCAGCCCCACCCCTGGGGGGACTGCGCTAGCCAAAAACATTCAGTACTTC.

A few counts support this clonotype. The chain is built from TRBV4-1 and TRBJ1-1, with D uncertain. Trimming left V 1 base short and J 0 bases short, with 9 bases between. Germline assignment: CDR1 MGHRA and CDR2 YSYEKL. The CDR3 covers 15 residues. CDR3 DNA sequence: TGCGCCAGCAGCCAAGGGGGAATAATGAACACTGAAGCTTTCTTT. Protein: CASSQGGIMNTEAFF.

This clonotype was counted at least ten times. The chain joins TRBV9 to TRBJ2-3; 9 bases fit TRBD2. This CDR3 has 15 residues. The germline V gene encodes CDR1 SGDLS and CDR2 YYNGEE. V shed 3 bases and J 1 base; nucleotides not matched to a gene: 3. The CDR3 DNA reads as TGTGCCAGCAGCGCGATAGCGGGGGGCACAGATACGCAGTATTTT. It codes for CASSAIAGGTDTQYF.

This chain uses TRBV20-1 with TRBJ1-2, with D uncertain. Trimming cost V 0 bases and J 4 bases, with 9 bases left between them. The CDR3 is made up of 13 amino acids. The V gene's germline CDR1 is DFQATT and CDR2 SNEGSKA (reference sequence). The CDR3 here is CSAREKGPYGYTF. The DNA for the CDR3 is TGCAGTGCTAGAGAGAAGGGCCCCTATGGCTACACCTTC.

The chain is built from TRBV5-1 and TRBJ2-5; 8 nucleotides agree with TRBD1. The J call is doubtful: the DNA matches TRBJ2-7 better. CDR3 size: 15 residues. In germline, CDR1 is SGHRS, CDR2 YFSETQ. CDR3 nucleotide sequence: TGCGCCAGCAGCTCGTGGACAGGGATGAACTACGAGCAGTACTTC. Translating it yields CASSSWTGMNYEQYF.

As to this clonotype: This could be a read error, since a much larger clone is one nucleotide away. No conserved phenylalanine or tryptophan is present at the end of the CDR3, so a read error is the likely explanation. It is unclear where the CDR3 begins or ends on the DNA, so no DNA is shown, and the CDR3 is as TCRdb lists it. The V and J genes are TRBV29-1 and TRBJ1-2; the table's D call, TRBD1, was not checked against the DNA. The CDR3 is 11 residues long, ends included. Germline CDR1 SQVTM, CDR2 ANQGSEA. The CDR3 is CSAGQDLGYTC.

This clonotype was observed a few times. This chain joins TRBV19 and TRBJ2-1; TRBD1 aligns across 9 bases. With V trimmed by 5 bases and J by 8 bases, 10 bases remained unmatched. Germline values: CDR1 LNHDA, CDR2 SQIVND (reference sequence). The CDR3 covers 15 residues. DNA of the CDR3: TGTGCCAGTAGTCCCCCGGTGGACAGGGGAGATGAGCAGTTCTTC. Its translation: CASSPPVDRGDEQFF.

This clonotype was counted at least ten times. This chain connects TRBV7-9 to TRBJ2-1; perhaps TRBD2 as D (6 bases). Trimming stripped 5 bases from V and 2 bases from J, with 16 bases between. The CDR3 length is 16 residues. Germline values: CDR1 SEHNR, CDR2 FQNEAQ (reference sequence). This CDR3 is CASSGPPGRPYNEQFF. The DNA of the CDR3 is TGTGCCAGCAGCGGTCCGCCGGGGAGGCCCTACAATGAGCAGTTCTTC.

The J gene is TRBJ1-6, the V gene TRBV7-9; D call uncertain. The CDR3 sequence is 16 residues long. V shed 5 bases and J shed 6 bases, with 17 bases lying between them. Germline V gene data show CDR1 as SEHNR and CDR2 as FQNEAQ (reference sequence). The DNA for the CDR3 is TGTGCCAGCAGCACCCCCTTGGGAGGGCTTAATTCACCCCTCCACTTT. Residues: CASSTPLGGLNSPLHF.

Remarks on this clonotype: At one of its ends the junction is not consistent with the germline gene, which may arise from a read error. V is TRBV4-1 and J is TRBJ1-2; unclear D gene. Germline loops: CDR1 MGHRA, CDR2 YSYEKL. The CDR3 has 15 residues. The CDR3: CASSQDEGVNHGYTF. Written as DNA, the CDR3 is TGCGCCAGCAGCCAAGATGAAGGAGTTAACCATGGCTACACCTTC.

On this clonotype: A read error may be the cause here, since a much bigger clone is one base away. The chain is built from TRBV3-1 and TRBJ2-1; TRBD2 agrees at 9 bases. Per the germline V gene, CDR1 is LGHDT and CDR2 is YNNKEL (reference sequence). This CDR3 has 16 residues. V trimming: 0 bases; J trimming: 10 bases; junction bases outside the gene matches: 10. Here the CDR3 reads CASSQDASGVGNEQFF. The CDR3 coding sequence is TGTGCCAGCAGCCAAGATGCTAGCGGGGTTGGTAACGAGCAGTTCTTC.

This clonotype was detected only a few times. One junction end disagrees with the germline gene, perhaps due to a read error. This CDR3 is CASSQGKGSPLHF. CDR3 in DNA: TGTGCTAGCAGCCAGGGGAAGGGGTCACCCCTCCACTTT. This chain joins TRBV7-7 and TRBJ1-6; TRBD1 might be the D (6 bases). The CDR3 totals 13 residues. Germline V gene lookup returns CDR1 SSHAT and CDR2 FNYEAQ (reference sequence).

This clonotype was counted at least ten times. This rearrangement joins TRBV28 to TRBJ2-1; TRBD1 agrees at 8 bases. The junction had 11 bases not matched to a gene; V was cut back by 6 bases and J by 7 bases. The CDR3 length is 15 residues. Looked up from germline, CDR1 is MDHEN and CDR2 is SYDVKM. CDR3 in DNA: TGTGCCAGCAGCAAAATGGACAGGGCTGGTAATGAGCAGTTCTTC. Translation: CASSKMDRAGNEQFF.

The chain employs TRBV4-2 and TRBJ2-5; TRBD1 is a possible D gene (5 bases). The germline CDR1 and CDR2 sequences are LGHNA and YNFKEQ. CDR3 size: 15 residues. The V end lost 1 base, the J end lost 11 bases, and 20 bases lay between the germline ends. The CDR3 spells CASSQVRTNTLEQYF. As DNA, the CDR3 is TGTGCCAGCAGCCAAGTTCGGACAAATACTTTGGAGCAGTACTTC.

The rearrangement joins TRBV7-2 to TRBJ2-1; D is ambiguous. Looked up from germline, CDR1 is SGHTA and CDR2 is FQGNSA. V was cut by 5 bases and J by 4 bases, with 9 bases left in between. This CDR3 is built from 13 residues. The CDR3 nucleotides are TGTGCCAGCAGCCCGCAATGGTACAATGAGCAGTTCTTC. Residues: CASSPQWYNEQFF.